This TCR beta chain comes out of a study of blood T cells in healthy people across ages. Study findings and constraints: Estimated diversity across one million T cells was deemed an underestimate. Any changes in expanded clonotypes were possibly confounded, as donor CMV status remained unknown.

This clonotype was detected a few times. Its antigen is not known. Combining a sample-barcoded 5' primer with a J-beta primer mix, a second PCR ran for about 7 to 11 cycles. TCRdb re-called the 5' RACE reads through MiXCR, storing one row per CDR3 protein. The sample shows roughly 680,000 distinct CDR3 sequences, around a fifth of them seen only once. V was pared by 0 bases and J by 5 bases, with 17 bases between. Germline V gene sequence: CDR1 MGHRA, CDR2 YSYEKL. CDR3 size: 17 residues. Donors ranged from 6 to 90 years old and were healthy Caucasians in Russia. Sequencing was performed on blood. The clonotype was recovered from a man aged 65 to 85 in good health. This chain connects TRBV4-1 to TRBJ2-1, with D tentatively TRBD1 (6 bases). The CDR3 is CASSQDPADSSDNEQFF. In DNA, the CDR3 is TGCGCCAGCAGCCAAGACCCCGCGGACAGTTCCGACAATGAGCAGTTCTTC.